This T cell receptor beta chain was sequenced for a study of identical twins. TCRdb analysed the 5' RACE reads with MiXCR anew, one entry per CDR3 protein. Among just under 550,000 distinct CDR3 sequences listed, around 15% were seen once. The sample holds many counts of this clonotype. Its specificity is unknown. Study conclusions and caveats: Compared with unrelated sharing, twin-shared out-of-frame alpha sequences had more low-probability sequences.

The CDR3 covers 17 residues. Trimming left V 6 bases short and J 2 bases short, with 21 bases between. CDR1 MDHEN and CDR2 SYDVKM come from the germline V gene. These data also formed part of another study, on yellow fever vaccine responses in identical twins. In that study: Twins' T cell vaccine responses reportedly looked partly convergent, partly personalized.

The sample was CD4+ T cells sorted from blood. The sequence came from a young woman in good health. The J gene is TRBJ2-3, the V gene TRBV28; D could derive from TRBD1 or TRBD2 (6 bases each). The CDR3 nucleotides are TGTGCCAGCAGATCCCTTGGGCGAGGGGGGCCCACAGATACGCAGTATTTT. Its translation: CASRSLGRGGPTDTQYF.